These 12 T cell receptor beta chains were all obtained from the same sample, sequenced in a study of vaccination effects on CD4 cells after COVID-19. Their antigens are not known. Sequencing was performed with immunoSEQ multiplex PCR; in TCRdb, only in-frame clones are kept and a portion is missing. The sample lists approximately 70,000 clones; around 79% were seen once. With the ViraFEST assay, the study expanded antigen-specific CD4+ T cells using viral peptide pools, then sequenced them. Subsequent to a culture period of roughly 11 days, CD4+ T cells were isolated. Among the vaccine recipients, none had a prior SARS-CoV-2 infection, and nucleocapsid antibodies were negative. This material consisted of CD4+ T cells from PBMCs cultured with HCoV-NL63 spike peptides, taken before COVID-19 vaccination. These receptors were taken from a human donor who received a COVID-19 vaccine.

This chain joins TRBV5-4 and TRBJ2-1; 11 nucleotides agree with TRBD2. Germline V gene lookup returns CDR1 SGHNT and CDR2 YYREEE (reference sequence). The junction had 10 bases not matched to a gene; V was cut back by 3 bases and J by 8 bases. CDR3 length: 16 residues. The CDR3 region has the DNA TGTGCCAGCAGCTCCGATTCTAGCGGGGGGTCGGATGAGCAGTTCTTC. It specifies CASSSDSSGGSDEQFF. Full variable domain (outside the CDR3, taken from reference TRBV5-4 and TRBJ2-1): ETGVTQSPTHLIKTRGQQVTLRCSSQSGHNTVSWYQQALGQGPQFIFQYYREEENGRGNFPPRFSGLQFPNYSSELNVNALELDDSALYLCASSSDSSGGSDEQFFGPGTRLTVL.

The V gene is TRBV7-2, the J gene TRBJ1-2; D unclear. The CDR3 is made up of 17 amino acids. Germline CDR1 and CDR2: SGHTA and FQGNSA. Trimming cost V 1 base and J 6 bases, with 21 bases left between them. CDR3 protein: CASSLVGSNNLYDGYTF. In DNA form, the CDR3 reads TGTGCCAGCAGCTTAGTCGGCAGTAATAATCTTTATGATGGCTACACCTTC.

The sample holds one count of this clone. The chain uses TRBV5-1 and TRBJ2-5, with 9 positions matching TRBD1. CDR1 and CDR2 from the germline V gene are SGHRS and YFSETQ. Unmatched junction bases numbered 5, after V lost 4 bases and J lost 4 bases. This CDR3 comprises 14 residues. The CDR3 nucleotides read TGCGCCAGCAGCGCCGGGACAGGGACAGAGACCCAGTACTTC. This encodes CASSAGTGTETQYF. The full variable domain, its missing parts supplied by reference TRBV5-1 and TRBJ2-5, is KAGVTQTPRYLIKTRGQQVTLSCSPISGHRSVSWYQQTPGQGLQFLFEYFSETQRNKGNFPGRFSGRQFSNSRSEMNVSTLELGDSALYLCASSAGTGTETQYFGPGTRLLVL.

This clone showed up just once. DNA for the CDR3: TGTGCCACCAGTGACCCCAGGGGAACCGGAAACACCATATATTTT. It codes for CATSDPRGTGNTIYF. V usage is TRBV24-1 and J usage is TRBJ1-3; perhaps TRBD1 as D (6 bases). Germline CDR1 reads KGHDR; CDR2 reads SFDVKD. With 4 bases removed from V and 4 bases from J, the gap between germline ends came to 13 bases. This CDR3 region has 15 residues.

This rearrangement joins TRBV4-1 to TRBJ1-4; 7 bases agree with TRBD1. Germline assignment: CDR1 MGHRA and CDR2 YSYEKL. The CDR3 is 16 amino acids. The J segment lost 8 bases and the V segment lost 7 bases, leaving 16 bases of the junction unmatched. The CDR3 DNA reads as TGCGCCAGCAAGAATATCGGACAGGCCCTTCGGGAAAAACTGTTTTTT. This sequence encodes CASKNIGQALREKLFF.

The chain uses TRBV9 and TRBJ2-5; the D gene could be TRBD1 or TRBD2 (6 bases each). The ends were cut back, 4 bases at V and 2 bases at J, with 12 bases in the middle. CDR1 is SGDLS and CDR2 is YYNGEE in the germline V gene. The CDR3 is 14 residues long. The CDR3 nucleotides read TGTGCCAGCAGCAAAGGGGGGAAACAAGAGACCCAGTACTTC. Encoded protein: CASSKGGKQETQYF.

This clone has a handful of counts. The CDR3: CASSPLPGTLGSNQPQHF. The CDR3 bases are TGTGCCAGCAGCCCCCTCCCCGGGACACTTGGGAGCAATCAGCCCCAGCATTTT. The rearrangement uses TRBV7-8 and TRBJ1-5; maybe TRBD1 (6 bases). The ends were cut back, 5 bases at V and 1 base at J, with 21 bases in the middle. Germline lookup yields CDR1 SGHVS and CDR2 FQNEAQ. The CDR3 is 18 residues long.

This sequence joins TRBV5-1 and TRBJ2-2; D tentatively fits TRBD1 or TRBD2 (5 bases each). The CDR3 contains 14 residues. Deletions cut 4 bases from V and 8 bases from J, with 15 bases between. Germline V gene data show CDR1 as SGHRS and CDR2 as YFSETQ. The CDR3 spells CASSARGAKGELFF. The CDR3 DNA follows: TGCGCCAGCAGCGCACGGGGCGCGAAGGGGGAGCTGTTTTTT.

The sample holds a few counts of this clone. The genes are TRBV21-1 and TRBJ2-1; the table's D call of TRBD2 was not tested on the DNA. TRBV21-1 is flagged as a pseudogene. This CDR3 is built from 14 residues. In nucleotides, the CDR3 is TGTGCCAGCAGCAAAGGGGACTCTTACAATGAGCAGTTCTTC. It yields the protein CASSKGDSYNEQFF.

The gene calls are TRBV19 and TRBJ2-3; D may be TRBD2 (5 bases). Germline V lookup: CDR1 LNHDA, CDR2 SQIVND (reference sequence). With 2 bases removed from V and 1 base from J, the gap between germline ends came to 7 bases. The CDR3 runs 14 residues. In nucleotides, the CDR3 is TGTGCCAGTAGTATACAAGCGGGCACAGATACGCAGTATTTT. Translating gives CASSIQAGTDTQYF.

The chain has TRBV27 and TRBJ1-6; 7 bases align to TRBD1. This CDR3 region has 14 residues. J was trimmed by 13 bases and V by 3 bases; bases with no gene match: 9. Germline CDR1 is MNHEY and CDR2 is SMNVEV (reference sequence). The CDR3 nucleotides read TGTGCCAGCAGTTTCGAGGGGGCGCGAACTCCCCTCCACTTT. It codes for CASSFEGARTPLHF.

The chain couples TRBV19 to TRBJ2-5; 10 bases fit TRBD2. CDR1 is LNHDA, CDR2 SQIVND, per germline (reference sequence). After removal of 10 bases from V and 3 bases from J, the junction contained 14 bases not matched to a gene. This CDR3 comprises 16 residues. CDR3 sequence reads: CATELFWTSGEETQYF. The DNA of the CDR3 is TGTGCCACCGAACTTTTCTGGACTAGCGGCGAAGAGACCCAGTACTTC.